This TCR beta chain was obtained from a study of somatic mutations in cytotoxic T cells in rheumatoid arthritis. The CDR3 consists of 13 residues. Trimming removed 4 bases at V and 8 bases at J, with 11 bases between. Germline-derived CDR1 and CDR2 are MNHNY and SVGAGI (reference sequence). This clone is labeled hyperexpanded. TCRdb's table, derived via immunoSEQ multiplex PCR, lists solely in-frame clones and lacks some. The top ten clones hold approximately 38% of a sample with fewer than 8,500 clones, under 80% of them seen once. The source is an adult with rheumatoid arthritis. The genes are TRBV6-6 and TRBJ1-4, with no clear D. The sample comprised CD8+ T cells sorted from blood. The CDR3 bases are TGTGCCAGCAGTTCGGCTTTGGGAGAAAAACTGTTTTTT. It is translated as CASSSALGEKLFF.